The 22 T cell receptor beta chains below all came from one sample that was sequenced in a study of early T cells in non-severe SARS-CoV-2 infection. TCRdb re-called the 5' RACE reads with MiXCR, one entry per CDR3 protein. The sample shows fewer than 40,000 distinct CDR3 sequences, under 8% of them seen only once. The specimen sequenced was whole blood. The receptors come from an adult who was a healthcare worker with PCR-confirmed SARS-CoV-2 infection or an uninfected control (not recorded which).

This clonotype occurred a few times. This sequence joins TRBV30 and TRBJ1-2; 7 bases match TRBD1. Germline V gene sequence: CDR1 GTSNPN, CDR2 SVGIG (reference sequence). The CDR3 length is 12 residues. Trimming took 7 bases from V and 7 from J; bases not matched to a gene: 9. CDR3 protein: CALSPGGFGYTF. The CDR3 nucleotides are TGTGCCTTATCCCCAGGGGGTTTTGGCTACACCTTC.

This clonotype was observed a few times. A much bigger clone sits one base away, suggesting this may be a read error. The V and J genes are TRBV6-2 or TRBV6-3 and TRBJ2-6; D unresolved. Germline V gene sequence: CDR1 MNHEY, CDR2 SVGEGT. The V end was cut by 2 bases, the J end by 0 bases, with 2 bases between. The CDR3 has 14 amino acids. The CDR3 spells CASSYHSGANVLTF. In DNA, the CDR3 is TGTGCCAGCAGTTACCACTCTGGGGCCAACGTCCTGACTTTC.

Many counts were recorded for this clonotype. V and J are TRBV7-2 and TRBJ2-7; no firm D call. Germline-derived CDR1 and CDR2 are SGHTA and FQGNSA. The length of the CDR3 is 14 residues. Trimming cost V 4 bases and J 1 base, with 11 bases left between them. The DNA for the CDR3 is TGTGCCAGCAGCTGGAAATTTGGGTCCTACGAGCAGTACTTC. Amino acid sequence: CASSWKFGSYEQYF.

This clonotype was detected ten times or more. This sequence joins TRBV5-5 and TRBJ1-1; a weak D match, TRBD1 (5 bases). The CDR3 is 15 residues long. Per germline, CDR1 SGHKS and CDR2 YYEKEE (reference sequence). V was cut by 3 bases and J by 4 bases, with 16 bases left in between. CDR3 DNA: TGTGCCAGCAGCTCATCAGGGATTTGGGGCACTGAAGCTTTCTTT. Encoded protein: CASSSSGIWGTEAFF.

This clonotype was observed many times. The chain uses TRBV7-9 and TRBJ2-7, with 7 bases that match TRBD1. Trimming took 5 bases from V and 4 from J; bases not matched to a gene: 8. The length of the CDR3 is 14 residues. In germline, CDR1 is SEHNR, CDR2 FQNEAQ (reference sequence). CDR3 sequence: CASSPTGRKYEQYF. The CDR3 DNA follows: TGTGCCAGCAGCCCGACAGGGAGAAAGTACGAGCAGTACTTC.

V and J are TRBV28 and TRBJ2-1, with 15 bases identical to TRBD2. V lost 2 bases and J lost 0; bases outside the gene matches: 17. In germline, CDR1 is MDHEN, CDR2 SYDVKM. The CDR3 runs to 23 residues. CDR3 DNA sequence: TGTGCCAGCAGTTTACCCGGTCTGTTCGGACTAGCGGGAGGGTCGGGCTCCTACAATGAGCAGTTCTTC. Amino acids: CASSLPGLFGLAGGSGSYNEQFF.

The chain links TRBV9 to TRBJ2-7; the D is unclear. Germline V lookup: CDR1 SGDLS, CDR2 YYNGEE. Trimming removed 3 bases from V and 0 bases from J, with 4 bases in between. The length of the CDR3 is 12 residues. CDR3 sequence reads: CASSGLSYEQYF. DNA of the CDR3: TGTGCCAGCAGCGGACTCTCCTACGAGCAGTACTTC. Drawing the rest from reference TRBV9 and TRBJ2-7, the complete variable domain is DSGVTQTPKHLITATGQRVTLRCSPRSGDLSVYWYQQSLDQGLQFLIQYYNGEERAKGNILERFSAQQFPDLHSELNLSSLELGDSALYFCASSGLSYEQYFGPGTRLTVT.

This clonotype was observed many times. The chain links TRBV14 to TRBJ1-1; D gene unclear. The V end lost 1 base, the J end lost 1 base, and 10 bases lay between the germline ends. The CDR3 covers 15 residues. Germline V gene sequence: CDR1 SGHDN, CDR2 FVKESK. The CDR3 nucleotides are TGTGCCAGCAGCCAAGCAGGCTGGGCGAACACTGAAGCTTTCTTT. Translation gives CASSQAGWANTEAFF.

This clonotype was seen many times. This chain uses TRBV7-9 with TRBJ2-5; D might be TRBD2 (6 bases). This CDR3 is built from 14 residues. Trimming removed 3 bases from V and 5 bases from J, with 13 bases in between. Looked up from germline, CDR1 is SEHNR and CDR2 is FQNEAQ (reference sequence). DNA for the CDR3: TGTGCCAGCAGCTTCTCCGGGAGCGGTGAGACCCAGTACTTC. Translated, it gives CASSFSGSGETQYF.

At least ten counts were recorded for this clonotype. This chain joins TRBV24-1 and TRBJ2-1; 11 nucleotides match TRBD2. The V segment lost 9 bases and the J segment 6 bases; nucleotides outside the gene matches: 3. CDR3 length equals 13 residues. The V gene's germline CDR1 is KGHDR and CDR2 SFDVKD. The CDR3 bases are TGTGCCACCGACGGGACTAGCGGCAATGAGCAGTTCTTC. Encoded protein: CATDGTSGNEQFF.

This clonotype showed up many times. V is TRBV7-9 and J is TRBJ2-1; the D is unclear. Germline V lookup: CDR1 SEHNR, CDR2 FQNEAQ (reference sequence). This CDR3 contains 13 residues. V lost 5 bases and J lost 5, with 10 bases in between. CDR3 sequence (DNA): TGTGCCAGCAGCCCCTCCTCGGACAATGAGCAGTTCTTC. It is translated as CASSPSSDNEQFF.

The CDR3 region has the DNA TGTGCCAGCAGCCGGGACAGGGTAGCAGATACGCAGTATTTT. Its translation is CASSRDRVADTQYF. The chain links TRBV9 to TRBJ2-3; TRBD1 aligns across 9 bases. V shed 4 bases, J shed 4 bases, and the junction held 4 bases outside the gene matches. This CDR3 spans 14 amino acids. The V gene's germline CDR1 is SGDLS and CDR2 YYNGEE.

This clonotype has a handful of counts. The chain joins TRBV7-8 to TRBJ1-6; 7 bases line up with TRBD1. The CDR3 covers 15 residues. CDR1 is SGHVS and CDR2 is FQNEAQ in the germline V gene. The ends lost 5 bases at V and 9 bases at J; junction bases unmatched: 10. The CDR3 DNA sequence: TGTGCCAGCAGCCCCGACAGGGTTGTATTTTCACCCCTCCACTTT. Amino acid sequence: CASSPDRVVFSPLHF.

This clonotype has at least ten counts. V usage is TRBV20-1 and J usage is TRBJ1-1, with D perhaps matching TRBD1 (6 bases). Between the trimmed V and J ends, which lost 5 bases and 2 bases, there was a span of 12 bases. The CDR3 totals 13 residues. CDR1 is DFQATT, CDR2 SNEGSKA, per germline (reference sequence). The chain's CDR3 is CSALAGANTEAFF. The DNA of the CDR3 is TGCAGTGCTCTCGCGGGGGCCAACACTGAAGCTTTCTTT.

The chain joins TRBV5-4 to TRBJ2-3, with D unclear. Trimming took off 2 bases at V and 5 bases at J, with 12 bases between the two ends. The CDR3 is 14 amino acids. Germline CDR1 is SGHNT and CDR2 is YYREEE (reference sequence). CDR3 nucleotides: TGTGCCAGCAGCTTAGAGGACCAAGGAGATACGCAGTATTTT. It codes for CASSLEDQGDTQYF.

By share, this clonotype ranks as medium-sized (0.01 to 0.1%). The genes are TRBV6-5 and TRBJ1-2; no reliable D call. Germline V CDR1 and CDR2: MNHEY, SVGAGI. The ends were cut back, 2 bases at V and 0 bases at J, with 7 bases in the middle. There are 14 residues in the CDR3. In nucleotides, the CDR3 is TGTGCCAGCAGTTACGGGGAAGCTAACTATGGCTACACCTTC. Residues: CASSYGEANYGYTF.

This clonotype was observed at least ten times. V is TRBV28 and J is TRBJ2-5, with TRBD2 matching 8 bases. The CDR3 has 15 residues. Trimming took 5 bases from V and 2 from J; bases not matched to a gene: 7. The germline gives CDR1 MDHEN, CDR2 SYDVKM. CDR3 loop: CASSNIAGQQETQYF. CDR3 DNA sequence: TGTGCCAGCAGTAACATAGCGGGACAACAAGAGACCCAGTACTTC.

There are many counts of this clonotype. This rearrangement joins TRBV4-3 to TRBJ1-6, with D uncertain. The CDR3 runs to 16 residues. Germline CDR1 and CDR2: LGHNA and YSLEER. Deletions cut 0 bases from V and 6 bases from J, with 12 bases between. Here the CDR3 reads CASSQDAVGTNSPLHF. CDR3 sequence (DNA): TGCGCCAGCAGCCAAGATGCCGTGGGAACTAATTCACCCCTCCACTTT.

The V call is TRBV5-1, the J call TRBJ2-2; D unresolved. Germline values: CDR1 SGHRS, CDR2 YFSETQ. The CDR3 loop spans 14 amino acids. V lost 2 bases to trimming and J lost 2 bases, with 7 bases between them. The CDR3 bases are TGCGCCAGCAGCTTTCCAGGAAACACCGGGGAGCTGTTTTTT. It yields the protein CASSFPGNTGELFF. The variable domain in full, completed from reference TRBV5-1 and TRBJ2-2, reads KAGVTQTPRYLIKTRGQQVTLSCSPISGHRSVSWYQQTPGQGLQFLFEYFSETQRNKGNFPGRFSGRQFSNSRSEMNVSTLELGDSALYLCASSFPGNTGELFFGEGSRLTVL.

This chain joins TRBV11-2 and TRBJ2-7, with 7 bases matching TRBD2. Trimming cost V 0 bases and J 2 bases; bases outside gene matches: 7. There are 16 residues in the CDR3. Germline V gene sequence: CDR1 SGHAT, CDR2 FQNNGV. The chain's CDR3 is CASSLEMGGLTYEQYF. The CDR3 nucleotides are TGTGCCAGCAGCTTAGAAATGGGAGGGTTGACCTACGAGCAGTACTTC.

This clonotype has a count of ten or more. J is TRBJ1-1 and V is TRBV7-6; D perhaps matches TRBD1 (5 bases). The CDR3 is 15 residues long. V was cut by 2 bases and J by 1 base, with 11 bases left in between. The germline V gene has CDR1 SGHVS and CDR2 FNYEAQ. The CDR3 DNA reads TGTGCCAGCAGCTTAAACCGGAGGGGGAACACTGAAGCTTTCTTT. Translated: CASSLNRRGNTEAFF.

In its sample, this clonotype was seen many times. The genes are TRBV4-1 and TRBJ2-7; D is tentatively TRBD1 or TRBD2 (6 bases each). Trimming took off 0 bases at V and 4 bases at J, with 13 bases between the two ends. Germline V gives CDR1 MGHRA, CDR2 YSYEKL. The CDR3 contains 15 residues. CDR3 nucleotides: TGCGCCAGCAGCCAAGATTTCCCGGGGGCGTACGAGCAGTACTTC. Its protein is CASSQDFPGAYEQYF.